These 2 T cell receptor beta chains were sequenced from one sample in a study of T-cell reconstitution after alpha-beta-depleted transplantation in children. Unique molecular identifiers were built into the TCRbeta library. TCRdb re-derived calls from the PCR reads in MiXCR, one entry per CDR3 protein. This sample has about 370,000 distinct CDR3 sequences; approximately 20% occur once, and the top ten carry approximately 3.8%. The sequenced sample was PBMCs from the stem cell graft donor, obtained from the stem cell graft. These receptor sequences come from a human donor who donated a stem cell graft to a child with acute myeloid leukemia.

The CDR3 sequence: CASSWYSGQETQYF. For the CDR3, the DNA is TGCGCCAGCAGCTGGTATAGCGGCCAAGAGACCCAGTACTTC. The V call is TRBV4-1, the J call TRBJ2-5, with D perhaps matching TRBD2 (6 bases). The V gene lost 5 bases and the J gene lost 1 base, with 11 bases spanning the gap. Germline CDR1 and CDR2: MGHRA and YSYEKL. This CDR3 is built from 14 residues.

The V gene is TRBV6-2 or TRBV6-3, the J gene TRBJ2-4; D is tentatively TRBD1 or TRBD2 (5 bases each). V was trimmed by 7 bases and J by 7 bases, leaving 17 bases between them. CDR1 MNHEY and CDR2 SVGEGT come from the germline V gene. The CDR3 runs to 14 residues. Written as DNA, the CDR3 is TGTGCCAGCACCCGGGACCTCGAGAGGAACATTCAGTACTTC. This encodes CASTRDLERNIQYF.